This entry concerns a single TCR beta chain. This entry belongs to a study of blood T cell repertoires in COVID-19. Only in-frame clones appear in the TCRdb table, and some are missing; sequencing was by immunoSEQ multiplex PCR. The table shows 9,000 to 13,000 clones, with approximately 90% occurring only once. From germline, CDR1 is LNHDA and CDR2 SQIVND (reference sequence). Losses at the gene ends were 6 bases for V and 0 bases for J; bases not matched to a gene: 11. The CDR3 loop spans 18 amino acids. The chain carries TRBV19 and TRBJ2-6; TRBD1 aligns across 7 bases. This clonotype originated in a human donor in a cohort sampled during active COVID-19. The sample was peripheral blood. The CDR3 region is CASRRDGTALSGANVLTF. CDR3 sequence (DNA): TGTGCCAGTAGACGGGATGGGACAGCCCTCTCTGGGGCCAACGTCCTGACTTTC.